Listed below are T cell receptor beta chains from one sample, sequenced in a study of Graves' ophthalmopathy and Graves' hyperthyroidism. MiXCR was run by TCRdb on the multiplex PCR reads, yielding one entry per CDR3 protein. The table includes 650,000 to 900,000 distinct CDR3 sequences, approximately 40% detected once. The sample comprised peripheral blood. These receptors originate from an adult man with Graves' ophthalmopathy. Each CDR3 is given with its conserved first and last residue. The order of the fields is V gene, D gene, J gene, clone size, CDR3 DNA, CDR3 protein. A D gene is named only where the DNA matches it firmly. Only part of the rows carry a size: once, few, many, or a class if the clone is expanded.

TRBV29-1	NA	TRBJ2-7	many	TGCAGCGTCGGGGATTTCTCCTACGAGCAGTACTTC	CSVGDFSYEQYF
TRBV25-1	TRBD1	TRBJ2-5	NA	TGTGCCAGCAGTTCACTCCGCAGGGGGCAAGAGACCCAGTACTTC	CASSSLRRGQETQYF
TRBV11-3	TRBD2	TRBJ2-5	NA	TGTGCCAGCAGCTTAGGGTTAGCGGGGGGAGAAGAGACCCAGTACTTC	CASSLGLAGGEETQYF
TRBV25-1	NA	TRBJ1-5	NA	TGTGCCAGCAGTGCACAGGCTGTCAGCAATCAGCCCCAGCATTTT	CASSAQAVSNQPQHF
TRBV10-2	NA	TRBJ2-5	NA	TGCGCCAGCCGCGAGGGAAACCCGGAGACCCAGTACTTC	CASREGNPETQYF
TRBV7-9	TRBD1	TRBJ1-3	few	TGTGCCAGCAGCTTAGAGGACAGGGGGAATGGAAACACCATATATTTT	CASSLEDRGNGNTIYF
TRBV10-3	NA	TRBJ2-7	once	TGTGCCATCAGTTTGATGTTCTCCTACGAGCAGTACTTC	CAISLMFSYEQYF
TRBV7-9	TRBD1	TRBJ2-7	NA	TGTGCCAGCTCGGGGACAGTCTTAGCCGAGCAGTACTTC	CASSGTVLAEQYF
TRBV27	NA	TRBJ2-7	NA	TGTGCCAGCAGTTGGGGACGTTTCGAGCAGTACTTC	CASSWGRFEQYF
TRBV19	NA	TRBJ1-1	NA	TGTGCCAGTACCCCACCCGGGGGTACAACTGAAGCTTTCTTT	CASTPPGGTTEAFF
TRBV11-2	TRBD2	TRBJ2-7	NA	TGTGCCAGCAGCTTAAGCGGGAATTCCGACGAGCAGTACTTC	CASSLSGNSDEQYF
TRBV2	NA	TRBJ2-5	once	TGTACCAGCAGCTTAGGAGCTAGCTCGAATCAAGAGACCCAGTACTTC	CTSSLGASSNQETQYF
TRBV24-1	TRBD1	TRBJ1-5	NA	TGTGCCACCAGTTACTCTAGGGACAGGGGGAATCAGCCCCAGCATTTT	CATSYSRDRGNQPQHF
TRBV6-5	NA	TRBJ2-7	NA	TGTGCCAGCAGTTACACGGAGGGAAGCTCCTACGAGCAGTACTTC	CASSYTEGSSYEQYF
TRBV20-1	NA	TRBJ2-7	NA	TGCAGTGCTAGAGCCGGCGGGGACCGTGGGGAGCAGTACTTC	CSARAGGDRGEQYF
TRBV7-2	NA	TRBJ2-5	many	TGTGCCAGCAGCTCCGGGACGGCTCAAGAGACCCAGTACTTC	CASSSGTAQETQYF
TRBV7-2	NA	TRBJ1-2	many	TGTGCCAGCAGCCTTCAGGCTACCCACTATGGCTACACCTTC	CASSLQATHYGYTF
TRBV5-1	NA	TRBJ2-7	NA	TGCGCCAGCAAACCGAAGGCCGGAGTATACGAGCAGTACTTC	CASKPKAGVYEQYF
TRBV25-1	NA	TRBJ2-2	NA	TGTGCCAGCAGTTACTCTCAGGGGAACACCGGGGAGCTGTTTTTT	CASSYSQGNTGELFF
TRBV9	NA	TRBJ2-5	few	TGTGCCAGCAGCCCACCCGACGCCGAGACCCAGTACTTC	CASSPPDAETQYF